This T cell receptor beta chain is from a study of glioma-infiltrating T cells after dendritic cell vaccination. Study-wide context: Samples are from glioblastoma patients in Phase I and II dendritic cell vaccine trials. At biweekly intervals, patients got three intradermal dendritic cell vaccine injections.

This sample's time point: after dendritic cell vaccination, including at tumor progression/relapse. This CDR3 region has 18 residues. Losses at the gene ends were 5 bases for V and 1 base for J; bases not matched to a gene: 11. Per the germline V gene, CDR1 is MGHDK and CDR2 is SYGVNS. Data came from immunoSEQ multiplex PCR; TCRdb stores just in-frame clones and leaves some out. The sample yields some 110,000 clones, nearly 90% seen once. The V call is TRBV25-1, the J call TRBJ1-1; 12 nucleotides line up with TRBD1. Here the sequenced sample was blood, taken after dendritic cell vaccination. The source of this sequence is a human donor with glioblastoma. Written as DNA, the CDR3 is TGTGCCAGCAGTCCCTTGGGACAGGGGGCGATCGGGAACACTGAAGCTTTCTTT. Translating gives CASSPLGQGAIGNTEAFF.